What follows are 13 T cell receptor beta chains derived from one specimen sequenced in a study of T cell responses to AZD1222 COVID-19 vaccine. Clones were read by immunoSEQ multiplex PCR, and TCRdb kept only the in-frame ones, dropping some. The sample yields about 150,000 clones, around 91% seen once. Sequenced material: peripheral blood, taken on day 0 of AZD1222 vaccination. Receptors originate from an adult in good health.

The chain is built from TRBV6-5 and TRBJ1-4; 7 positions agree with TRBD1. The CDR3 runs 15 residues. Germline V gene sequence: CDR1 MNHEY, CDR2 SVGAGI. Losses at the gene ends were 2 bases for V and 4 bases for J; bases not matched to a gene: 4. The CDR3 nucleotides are TGTGCCAGCAGTTACCTACGGGACAGTAATGAAAAACTGTTTTTT. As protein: CASSYLRDSNEKLFF.

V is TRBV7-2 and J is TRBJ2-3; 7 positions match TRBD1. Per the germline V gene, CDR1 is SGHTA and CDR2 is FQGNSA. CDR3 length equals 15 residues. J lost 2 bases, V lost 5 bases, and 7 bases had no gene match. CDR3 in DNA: TGTGCCAGCAGCCACCCGGGACAGAACACAGATACGCAGTATTTT. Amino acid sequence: CASSHPGQNTDTQYF.

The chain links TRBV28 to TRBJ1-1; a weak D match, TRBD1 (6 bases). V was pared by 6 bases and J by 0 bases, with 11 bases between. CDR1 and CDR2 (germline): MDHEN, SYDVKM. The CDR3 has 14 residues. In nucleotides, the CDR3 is TGTGCCAGCAGCTCGACAGGCCTGAACACTGAAGCTTTCTTT. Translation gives CASSSTGLNTEAFF.

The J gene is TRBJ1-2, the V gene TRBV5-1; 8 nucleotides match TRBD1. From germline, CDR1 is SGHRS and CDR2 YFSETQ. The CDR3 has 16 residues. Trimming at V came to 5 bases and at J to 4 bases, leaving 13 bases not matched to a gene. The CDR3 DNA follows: TGCGCCAGCAGTTCAGCGGGCTCGACAGGGGTCTATGGCTACACCTTC. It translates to CASSSAGSTGVYGYTF. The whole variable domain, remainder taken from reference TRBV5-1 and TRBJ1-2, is KAGVTQTPRYLIKTRGQQVTLSCSPISGHRSVSWYQQTPGQGLQFLFEYFSETQRNKGNFPGRFSGRQFSNSRSEMNVSTLELGDSALYLCASSSAGSTGVYGYTFGSGTRLTVV.

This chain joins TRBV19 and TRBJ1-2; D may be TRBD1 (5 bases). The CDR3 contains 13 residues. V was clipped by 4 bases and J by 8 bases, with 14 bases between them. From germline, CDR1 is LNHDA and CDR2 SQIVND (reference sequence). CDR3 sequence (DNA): TGTGCCAGTAGTACCGGACAAATAATCGGCTACACCTTC. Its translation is CASSTGQIIGYTF.

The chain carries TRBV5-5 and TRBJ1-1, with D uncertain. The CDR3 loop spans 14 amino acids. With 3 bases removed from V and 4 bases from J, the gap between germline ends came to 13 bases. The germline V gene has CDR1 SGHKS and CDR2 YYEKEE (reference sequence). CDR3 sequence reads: CASSWEEMGTEAFF. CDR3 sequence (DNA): TGTGCCAGCAGCTGGGAGGAGATGGGCACTGAAGCTTTCTTT.

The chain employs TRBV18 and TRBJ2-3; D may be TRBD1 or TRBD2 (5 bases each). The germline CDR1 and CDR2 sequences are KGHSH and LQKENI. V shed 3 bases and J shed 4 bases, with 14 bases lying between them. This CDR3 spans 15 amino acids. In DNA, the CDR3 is TGTGCCAGCTCACCTCTCTCCCGGGGCTCAGATACGCAGTATTTT. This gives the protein CASSPLSRGSDTQYF.

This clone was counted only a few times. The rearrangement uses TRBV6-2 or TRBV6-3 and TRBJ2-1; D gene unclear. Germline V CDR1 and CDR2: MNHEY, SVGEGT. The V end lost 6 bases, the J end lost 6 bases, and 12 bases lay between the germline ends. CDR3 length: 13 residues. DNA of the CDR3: TGTGCCAGCAGGCCTCCTCTGGGCAATGAGCAGTTCTTC. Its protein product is CASRPPLGNEQFF.

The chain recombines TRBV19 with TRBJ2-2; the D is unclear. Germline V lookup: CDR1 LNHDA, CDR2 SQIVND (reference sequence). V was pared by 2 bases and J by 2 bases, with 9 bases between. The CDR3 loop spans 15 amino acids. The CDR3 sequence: CASSIYTRNTGELFF. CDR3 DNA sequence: TGTGCCAGTAGTATATACACCCGAAACACCGGGGAGCTGTTTTTT.

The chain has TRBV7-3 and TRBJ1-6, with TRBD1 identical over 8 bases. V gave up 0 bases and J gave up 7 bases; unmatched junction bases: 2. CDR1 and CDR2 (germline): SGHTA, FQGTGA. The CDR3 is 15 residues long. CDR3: CASSLTTGANSPLHF. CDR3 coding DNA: TGTGCCAGCAGCTTAACGACAGGGGCCAATTCACCCCTCCACTTT.

CDR3 sequence (DNA): TGTGCCAGCAGCCAATCCTGGACTAGGGACTACGAGCAGTACTTC. It translates to CASSQSWTRDYEQYF. The J gene is TRBJ2-7, the V gene TRBV3-1 (or the pseudogene TRBV3-2); the match to TRBD2 covers 7 bases. The CDR3 is 15 amino acids. J lost 3 bases, V lost 2 bases, and 7 bases had no gene match. CDR1 LGHDT and CDR2 YNNKEL come from the germline V gene (reference sequence).

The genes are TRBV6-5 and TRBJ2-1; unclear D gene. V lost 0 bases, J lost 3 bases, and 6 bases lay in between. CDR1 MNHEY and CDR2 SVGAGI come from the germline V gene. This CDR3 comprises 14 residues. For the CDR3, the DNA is TGTGCCAGCAGTTACTCGGTGAACTACAATGAGCAGTTCTTC. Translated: CASSYSVNYNEQFF.

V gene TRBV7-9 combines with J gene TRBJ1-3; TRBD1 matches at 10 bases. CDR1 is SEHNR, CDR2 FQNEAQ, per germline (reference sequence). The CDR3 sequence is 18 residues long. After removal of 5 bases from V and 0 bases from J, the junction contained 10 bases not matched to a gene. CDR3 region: CASSPTGGLTLSGNTIYF. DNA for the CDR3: TGTGCCAGCAGCCCGACAGGGGGCCTGACGCTCTCTGGAAACACCATATATTTT.